The clone carrying this T cell receptor (beta chain) has at least ten counts. As yet, its antigen is unknown. J was trimmed by 7 bases and V by 3 bases; bases with no gene match: 3. Germline V lookup: CDR1 SEHNR, CDR2 FQNEAQ (reference sequence). This CDR3 is built from 13 residues. Specified time point: newly diagnosed GD, antithyroid drugs for less than 3 months. The TCR library was made from RNA extracted from PBMCs. An endocrinology unit in Xi'an, China, supplied the patients. The data were taken from a study of regulatory T cells in long-lasting Graves disease. Whole-study results and caveats: A limited number of samples was an acknowledged limitation.

Both iRepertoire HTBI primers and Arm-PCR of CDR3 regions were used to build the TCR beta libraries. Original analysis: Segment identification across samples yielded roughly 62 TRBV and roughly 15 TRBJ segments. TCRdb fed the multiplex PCR reads into MiXCR, producing one record per CDR3 protein. The V and J calls here are based on TCRdb, not the publication. This repertoire shows around 500,000 distinct CDR3 sequences, about 12% found once; its top ten account for roughly 8.9%. The same data also went into a second study, on T cells in Graves' hyperthyroidism and ophthalmopathy. From that paper: Blood samples included most of the expanded thyroid clonotypes exceeding 0.001.

The chain uses TRBV7-9 and TRBJ2-5; 9 bases are shared with TRBD1. The material sequenced was peripheral blood mononuclear cells (PBMCs), taken at new diagnosis, from a patient treated with antithyroid drugs. This sequence originates from a woman aged 25 to 39 with Graves disease. The CDR3 DNA is TGTGCCAGCAGCTTTGCGGGACAGGGGACCCAGTACTTC. Protein product: CASSFAGQGTQYF.